These 12 T cell receptor beta chains originate from one sample sequenced in a study of cytomegalovirus exposure and HLA in healthy donors. PCR used 60 Vbeta primers and 13 Jbeta primers. Using immunoSEQ multiplex PCR, the repertoire was profiled, and TCRdb retains in-frame clones only, with some absent. The data contain about 160,000 clones, around four fifths of them singletons. The source material was PBMCs. The receptors were gathered from a girl aged 2 to 9 in good health and CMV-seropositive.

This chain connects TRBV4-1 to TRBJ2-5; D is uncertain. The germline CDR1 and CDR2 sequences are MGHRA and YSYEKL. This CDR3 comprises 13 residues. V was pared by 1 base and J by 3 bases, with 6 bases between. CDR3 bases: TGCGCCAGCAGCCAAGGTCTAAAAGAGACCCAGTACTTC. Encoded protein: CASSQGLKETQYF.

The chain combines TRBV30 with TRBJ2-5; D perhaps matches TRBD2 (6 bases). CDR1 and CDR2 from the germline V gene are GTSNPN and SVGIG (reference sequence). V lost 5 bases and J 0 bases, leaving 10 bases between the germline ends. This CDR3 has 13 amino acids. The CDR3 is CAWVRGNQETQYF. The CDR3 DNA is TGTGCCTGGGTGCGGGGTAACCAAGAGACCCAGTACTTC.

The chain recombines TRBV5-1 with TRBJ2-3; no firm D call. The CDR3 has 14 residues. CDR1 and CDR2 (germline): SGHRS, YFSETQ. V lost 0 bases, J lost 2 bases, and 7 bases lay in between. CDR3 nucleotide sequence: TGCGCCAGCAGCTTGGCCCAGGTCACAGATACGCAGTATTTT. It specifies CASSLAQVTDTQYF.

The chain links TRBV6-4 to TRBJ2-1; 9 bases are shared with TRBD2. This CDR3 has 16 residues. V gave up 0 bases and J gave up 3 bases; unmatched junction bases: 3. Per the germline V gene, CDR1 is MRHNA and CDR2 is SNTAGT. The CDR3: CASSDSGGGGYNEQFF. The DNA for the CDR3 is TGTGCCAGCAGTGACTCGGGCGGGGGGGGCTACAATGAGCAGTTCTTC.

The V call is TRBV27, the J call TRBJ2-5; a possible D gene is TRBD2 (5 bases). The germline V gene encodes CDR1 MNHEY and CDR2 SMNVEV (reference sequence). CDR3 size: 15 residues. The V end lost 2 bases, the J end lost 7 bases, and 17 bases lay between the germline ends. In DNA form, the CDR3 reads TGTGCCAGCAGTTTAAAGGCTAGACGGGGTGGGACCCAGTACTTC. Translated: CASSLKARRGGTQYF.

The J gene is TRBJ1-6, the V gene TRBV30; D unresolved. The CDR3 loop spans 14 amino acids. Trimming left V 0 bases short and J 9 bases short, with 12 bases between. Germline V gives CDR1 GTSNPN, CDR2 SVGIG (reference sequence). CDR3 sequence: CAWSVRVDGSPLHF. CDR3 coding DNA: TGTGCCTGGAGTGTACGGGTAGACGGTTCACCCCTCCACTTT.

The CDR3 sequence: CAWGQGAGQPQHF. The CDR3 DNA sequence: TGTGCCTGGGGCCAGGGGGCAGGACAGCCCCAGCATTTT. V gene TRBV30 combines with J gene TRBJ1-5; the match to TRBD1 covers 8 bases. Germline V gene lookup returns CDR1 GTSNPN and CDR2 SVGIG (reference sequence). V was pared by 5 bases and J by 7 bases, with 7 bases of the junction left unmatched. The CDR3 loop spans 13 amino acids.

CDR3 sequence: CASSPRLVAGELFF. For the CDR3, the DNA is TGTGCCAGCAGCCCCCGACTAGTCGCCGGGGAGCTGTTTTTT. V gene TRBV9 combines with J gene TRBJ2-2; tentative D call: TRBD2 (6 bases). V was shortened by 4 bases and J by 6 bases, with 13 bases between the two germline ends. This CDR3 is built from 14 residues. Germline assignment: CDR1 SGDLS and CDR2 YYNGEE.

The chain has TRBV11-1 and TRBJ1-5; D not certain. The V gene lost 1 base and the J gene lost 12 bases, with 19 bases spanning the gap. The CDR3 sequence is 15 residues long. The germline V gene has CDR1 SGHAT and CDR2 FQDESV (reference sequence). The CDR3 sequence: CASSLERPGMRRQHF. DNA for the CDR3: TGTGCCAGCAGCTTAGAGAGGCCCGGAATGAGGCGCCAGCATTTT.

This chain links TRBV6-4 with TRBJ2-6; weak D call: TRBD2 (5 bases). Between the trimmed V and J ends, which lost 3 bases and 4 bases, there was a span of 10 bases. This CDR3 is 15 amino acids long. CDR1 MRHNA and CDR2 SNTAGT come from the germline V gene. The CDR3 protein is CASSERGSGANVLTF. As DNA, the CDR3 is TGTGCCAGCAGTGAAAGAGGGTCCGGGGCCAACGTCCTGACTTTC.

The chain recombines TRBV4-2 with TRBJ2-5, with TRBD2 matching over 7 bases. This CDR3 region has 17 residues. Germline-derived CDR1 and CDR2 are LGHNA and YNFKEQ. V lost 1 base, J lost 0 bases, and 8 bases stayed unmatched. The DNA for the CDR3 is TGTGCCAGCAGCCAAGCTGGGCCGGGAGGCAACCAAGAGACCCAGTACTTC. Its protein is CASSQAGPGGNQETQYF.

The chain combines TRBV19 with TRBJ2-6; TRBD2 aligns across 7 bases. After removal of 8 bases from V and 4 bases from J, the junction contained 5 bases not matched to a gene. The CDR3 runs to 14 residues. The germline V gene encodes CDR1 LNHDA and CDR2 SQIVND (reference sequence). The CDR3 spells CASGRGSGANVLTF. The CDR3 DNA is TGTGCCAGTGGGAGGGGTTCCGGGGCCAACGTCCTGACTTTC.